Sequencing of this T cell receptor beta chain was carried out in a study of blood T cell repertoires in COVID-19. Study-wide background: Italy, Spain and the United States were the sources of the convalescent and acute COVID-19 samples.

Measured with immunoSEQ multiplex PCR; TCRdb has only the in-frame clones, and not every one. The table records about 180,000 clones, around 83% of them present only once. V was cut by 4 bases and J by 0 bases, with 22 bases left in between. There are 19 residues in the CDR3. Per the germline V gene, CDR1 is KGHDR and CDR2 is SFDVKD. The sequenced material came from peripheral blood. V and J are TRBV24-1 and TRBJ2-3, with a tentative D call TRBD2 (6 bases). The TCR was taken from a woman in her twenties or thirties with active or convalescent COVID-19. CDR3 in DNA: TGTGCCACCAGTGACCCACGTTTGGGACTCCGAGGAAGCACAGATACGCAGTATTTT. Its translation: CATSDPRLGLRGSTDTQYF.